A selection of T cell receptor beta chains follows, all from one sample in a study of blood T cell repertoires in COVID-19. TCRdb's copy holds only in-frame clones and misses some; the assay was immunoSEQ multiplex PCR. This sample yields 250,000 to 300,000 clones, of which 89% are seen a single time; 2% to 2.5% belongs to the top ten. The sample comprised peripheral blood. These receptors were obtained from a man in his forties or fifties with acute or convalescent COVID-19. The CDR3 runs from the conserved cysteine through the conserved F or W. Each record gives: D gene, V gene, CDR3 length, clone size, J gene, CDR3 protein, CDR3 DNA. D genes are given only for firm matches. Size is stated for part of the rows, as once, few or many counts, or as a class when the clone is expanded.

.	TRBV6-4	14	.	TRBJ2-3	CASSHEGSTDTQYF	TGTGCCAGCAGCCACGAGGGTAGCACAGATACGCAGTATTTT
TRBD1	TRBV27	15	.	TRBJ1-4	CATMRLGTGPEKLFF	TGTGCCACCATGCGCTTAGGGACAGGGCCCGAAAAACTGTTTTTT
TRBD1	TRBV7-8	12	once	TRBJ1-2	CASSSQGSGYTF	TGTGCCAGCAGCTCACAGGGGTCTGGCTACACCTTC
TRBD2	TRBV4-1	15	.	TRBJ2-2	CASSQRTSGAGELFF	TGCGCCAGCAGCCAGAGGACTAGCGGGGCCGGGGAGCTGTTTTTT
TRBD1	TRBV7-9	13	once	TRBJ1-4	CASSIGQGEKLFF	TGTGCCAGCAGCATTGGACAGGGGGAAAAACTGTTTTTT
.	TRBV2	11	.	TRBJ1-5	CASSSHQPQHF	TGTGCCAGCAGTTCTCATCAGCCCCAGCATTTT
.	TRBV19	14	.	TRBJ1-6	CASMGGSYNSPLHF	TGTGCCAGTATGGGGGGTTCCTATAATTCACCCCTCCACTTT
.	TRBV5-8	14	.	TRBJ2-2	CAGLKFANTGELFF	TGTGCCGGGCTCAAGTTCGCGAACACCGGGGAGCTGTTTTTT
TRBD2	TRBV11-2	15	.	TRBJ2-1	CASSSISGGADEQFF	TGTGCCAGCAGCTCGATCAGCGGGGGGGCAGATGAGCAGTTCTTC
TRBD1	TRBV5-4	16	few	TRBJ2-3	CASSSAGTGGTDTQYF	TGTGCCAGCAGCTCCGCCGGGACAGGGGGCACAGATACGCAGTATTTT
.	TRBV9	15	.	TRBJ1-4	CASSVEGRANEKLFF	TGTGCCAGCAGCGTAGAAGGGAGGGCAAATGAAAAACTGTTTTTT
TRBD1	TRBV14	17	once	TRBJ1-3	CASSQLRDRMAGNTIYF	TGTGCCAGCAGCCAACTACGGGACAGAATGGCCGGAAACACCATATATTTT
.	TRBV5-1	16	.	TRBJ2-7	CASSLVQTTSSYEQYF	TGCGCCAGCAGCTTAGTACAGACTACGAGCTCCTACGAGCAGTACTTC
TRBD2	TRBV11-2	17	.	TRBJ2-3	CASSPRLAGGSTDTQYF	TGTGCCAGCAGCCCCCGACTAGCGGGGGGAAGCACAGATACGCAGTATTTT
.	TRBV3-1/TRBV3-2	14	.	TRBJ1-1	CASSEIQGNTEAFF	TGTGCCAGCAGCGAAATACAGGGGAACACTGAAGCTTTCTTT
TRBD2	TRBV7-6	15	few	TRBJ2-1	CASRPSGGARNEQFF	TGTGCCAGCAGACCTAGCGGGGGGGCCAGAAATGAGCAGTTCTTC
.	TRBV14	12	.	TRBJ2-1	CASSRGLEKLFF	TGTGCCAGCAGCCGGGGGCTAGAAAAATTGTTCTTC
TRBD1	TRBV7-9	16	.	TRBJ1-5	CASSLGTGVFDQPQHF	TGTGCCAGCAGCTTAGGGACAGGGGTGTTTGATCAGCCCCAGCATTTT
.	TRBV7-2	14	once	TRBJ2-7	CASSLRDTFYEQYF	TGTGCCAGCAGCCTACGGGACACATTCTACGAGCAGTACTTC
TRBD1	TRBV2	15	.	TRBJ1-4	CASKDRVTTNEKLFF	TGTGCCAGCAAGGACAGGGTGACAACTAATGAAAAACTGTTTTTT
.	TRBV5-6	15	few	TRBJ1-2	CASSLGPLSTYGYTF	TGTGCCAGCAGCTTGGGTCCGTTGAGTACCTATGGCTACACCTTC
.	TRBV15	16	.	TRBJ2-5	CATSTIGMSRGETQYF	TGTGCCACCTCGACAATCGGAATGTCAAGGGGGGAGACCCAGTACTTC
.	TRBV10-3	14	.	TRBJ1-2	CAISARTGDGGYTF	TGTGCCATCAGTGCACGGACGGGAGACGGTGGCTACACCTTC
.	TRBV5-1	15	few	TRBJ2-1	CASSSAVSSYNEQFF	TGCGCCAGCAGCTCGGCGGTGAGCTCCTACAATGAGCAGTTCTTC
.	TRBV29-1	14	many	TRBJ2-7	CSVEGAGGIYEQYF	TGCAGCGTTGAAGGTGCAGGGGGGATTTACGAGCAGTACTTC
TRBD2	TRBV19	17	.	TRBJ2-1	CASSIGTGGGSYNEQFF	TGTGCCAGTAGTATCGGTACGGGGGGTGGCTCCTACAATGAGCAGTTCTTC
.	TRBV6-6	15	.	TRBJ2-7	CASSFPLDSYGEQYF	TGTGCCAGCAGTTTCCCACTCGACAGTTATGGCGAGCAGTACTTC
TRBD1	TRBV7-6	17	.	TRBJ2-7	CASSDPTGTGGTYEQYF	TGTGCCAGCAGCGATCCGACCGGGACAGGGGGAACCTACGAGCAGTACTTC
TRBD2	TRBV2	14	.	TRBJ2-3	CATTEGLPTDTQYF	TGTGCCACCACCGAGGGACTACCCACAGATACGCAGTATTTT
TRBD2	TRBV5-8	15	few	TRBJ2-2	CASSPGLTYTGELFF	TGTGCCAGCAGCCCGGGACTAACCTACACCGGGGAGCTGTTTTTT
TRBD1	TRBV2	13	.	TRBJ1-4	CASSRQGNEKLFF	TGTGCCAGCAGTCGACAGGGGAATGAAAAACTGTTTTTT
.	TRBV11-3	12	.	TRBJ2-5	CASSLGSKTQYF	TGTGCCAGCAGCTTAGGGAGCAAGACCCAGTACTTC
TRBD2	TRBV5-4	17	.	TRBJ2-1	CASSLPRGASGGGEQFF	TGTGCCAGCAGCTTGCCAAGGGGGGCTAGCGGGGGAGGTGAGCAGTTCTTC
TRBD1	TRBV5-4	17	.	TRBJ1-6	CASSLAQGQGNNSPLHF	TGTGCCAGCAGCTTGGCCCAGGGACAGGGGAATAATTCACCCCTCCACTTT
.	TRBV9	21	.	TRBJ2-2	CASSGIPARGSGDSNTGELFF	TGTGCCAGCAGCGGTATTCCTGCTCGGGGCTCGGGGGACTCAAACACCGGGGAGCTGTTTTTT
TRBD2	TRBV4-1	14	few	TRBJ2-7	CASSQLGTSAEQYF	TGCGCCAGCAGCCAACTCGGGACTAGCGCCGAGCAGTACTTC
.	TRBV18	14	.	TRBJ2-1	CASSPQTAYNEQFF	TGTGCCAGCTCACCTCAGACAGCCTACAATGAGCAGTTCTTC
.	TRBV7-6	14	.	TRBJ1-6	CASSRDGNYSPLHF	TGTGCCAGCAGCCGAGACGGGAATTATTCACCCCTCCACTTT
.	TRBV5-5	12	.	TRBJ2-3	CASSWGVDTQYF	TGTGCCAGCAGCTGGGGGGTAGATACGCAGTATTTT
.	TRBV6-5	13	once	TRBJ1-1	CASSYGTLSEAFF	TGTGCCAGCAGTTATGGGACTCTCTCTGAAGCTTTCTTT
.	TRBV5-1	16	.	TRBJ1-6	CATKTDPSSYNSPLHF	TGCGCCACCAAGACAGATCCCTCATCCTATAATTCACCCCTCCACTTT
.	TRBV5-1	15	.	TRBJ1-1	CASSWNREVGTEAFF	TGCGCCAGCAGCTGGAACAGGGAAGTCGGCACTGAAGCTTTCTTT
.	TRBV19	14	.	TRBJ1-2	CASSIGWQRYGYTF	TGTGCCAGTAGTATCGGGTGGCAGCGCTATGGCTACACCTTC
TRBD1	TRBV7-8	16	.	TRBJ2-2	CASSLAWDRDTGELFF	TGTGCCAGCAGCTTAGCTTGGGACAGGGACACCGGGGAGCTGTTTTTT
TRBD1	TRBV10-3	14	.	TRBJ1-3	CAISGDRDGNTIYF	TGTGCCATCAGCGGGGACAGGGATGGAAACACCATATATTTT
.	TRBV24-1	15	.	TRBJ2-5	CATSAGRTAKETQYF	TGTGCCACCAGCGCGGGAAGGACCGCAAAAGAGACCCAGTACTTC
.	TRBV19	17	.	TRBJ2-3	CASSNPKGEGSTDTQYF	TGTGCCAGTAGTAATCCCAAGGGGGAGGGAAGCACAGATACGCAGTATTTT
.	TRBV28	13	.	TRBJ1-1	CASSLRQRPEAFF	TGTGCCAGCAGTTTGAGACAGAGGCCTGAAGCTTTCTTT
.	TRBV5-5	17	.	TRBJ1-5	CASSFSGRQGGDQPQHF	TGTGCCAGCAGCTTCAGCGGACGGCAAGGTGGAGATCAGCCCCAGCATTTT
TRBD2	TRBV6-5	13	.	TRBJ2-3	CTSEAQGTDTQYF	TGTACTAGCGAGGCTCAGGGTACAGATACGCAGTATTTT
.	TRBV5-1	13	once	TRBJ2-1	CASSLTPRNEQFF	TGCGCCAGCAGCTTAACTCCGCGCAATGAGCAGTTCTTC
TRBD1	TRBV7-3	13	once	TRBJ1-1	CASSSQTGTEAFF	TGTGCCAGCAGCTCCCAGACAGGGACCGAAGCTTTCTTT
TRBD1	TRBV19	12	few	TRBJ1-1	CASSIRQGRAFF	TGTGCCAGTAGTATTAGACAGGGGAGAGCTTTCTTT
.	TRBV7-3	13	.	TRBJ2-3	CASSPLLADTQYF	TGTGCCAGCAGCCCCCTTCTAGCGGATACGCAGTATTTT